This T cell receptor beta chain is from a study of CD8 T cells in Susac syndrome (dated by TCRdb to the late 2010s). At the level of the whole study: The study used repertoire sequencing to test whether antigen drove CD8+ T cell activation and differentiation in Susac syndrome. The investigation overall reported the following: The study acknowledged that relatively few individuals were included in the TCR sequencing and HLA analysis.

RNA was extracted using the RNeasy kit, and roughly 0.5 to 1 ug of the RNA was reverse transcribed with random hexamers. The immunoSEQ multiplex PCR assay, covering 54 Vbeta and 13 Jbeta segments, was used to amplify TCR beta CDR3 regions. Bias from PCR amplification was corrected by using a synthetic template baseline for primer optimization and for computational correction. Regarding the original processing steps: Reads were annotated to V, D and J genes per IMGT and analyzed with immunoSEQ Analyzer, keeping only productive sequences. Clonality was calculated as one minus the Shannon entropy normalized by log2 of the number of productive unique sequences. Public and private clones were assessed among the 100 most prevalent clones of each patient and control. A clone was defined as Susac-specific if it was absent from the healthy and MS cohorts, from over 1,000 published viral clones and from other ImmuneACCESS disease sequences. TCRdb reran the public reads through fastp at Q25 and MiXCR, keeping productive beta chains. Duplicate CDR3 protein sequences are folded into a single record with the most common DNA and genes. These V and J calls derive from TCRdb rather than the authors' analysis. Present in this sample are roughly 200,000 distinct CDR3 sequences, 85% to 95% of which were seen just once. Of the sample, under 0.12% falls within the top ten clones.

About this clonotype itself: What antigen it recognizes has not been identified. Base qualities are not at hand, and no much larger clone is one base apart.

The CDR3 covers 13 residues, taking in both the cysteine and the phenylalanine. Here the CDR3 DNA is all that survives: 39 bases in frame from base 1. For CDR1 and CDR2, the germline V gene lists SQVTM and ANQGSEA. The V and J ends are trimmed by 3 bases and 3 bases, leaving 9 bases between them. Peripheral blood CD8+ and CD4+ T cells from healthy donors, Susac syndrome patients and multiple sclerosis patients were profiled using high-throughput TCR beta sequencing. Healthy donors were included as age- and sex-matched controls. Bulk CD8+ and CD4+ T cells were purified by magnetic negative isolation, whereas CD8+ TEMRA cells were enriched by FACS. Blood was collected in EDTA tubes and processed within 24 hours, with PBMCs isolated through density gradient centrifugation. PBMCs intended for TCR sequencing were frozen in liquid nitrogen and were later thawed in a 37 degrees C water bath. The sorted or isolated CD4+, CD8+ and CD8+ TEMRA cells had a purity of 90% or higher.

The sequencing sample was made of CD4+ T cells from PBMCs. This clonotype was sampled from a human donor in good health. The chain links TRBV29-1 with TRBJ2-1; a tentative D call is TRBD2 (5 bases match). Read as DNA, the sequence is TGCAGCGTTGAGGCTAGCAGCTACAATGAGCAGTTCTTC. Translated, it gives CSVEASSYNEQFF.